Below, 8 T cell receptor beta chains from the same sample are listed, as sequenced in a study of cytomegalovirus exposure and HLA in healthy donors. Clones were read by immunoSEQ multiplex PCR, and TCRdb kept only the in-frame ones, dropping some. The table records more than 60,000 clones, roughly 89% of them present only once. Sequencing was done on a sample of PBMCs. The receptors were gathered from a woman younger than 30 in good health and CMV-seronegative.

This chain joins TRBV9 and TRBJ1-5; D is perhaps TRBD1 (5 bases). V was cut by 4 bases and J by 3 bases, with 17 bases left in between. The CDR3 is 16 amino acids. Germline loops: CDR1 SGDLS, CDR2 YYNGEE. The chain's CDR3 is CASSPILAGNNQPQHF. The CDR3 nucleotides read TGTGCCAGCAGCCCTATCTTAGCAGGGAACAATCAGCCCCAGCATTTT.

V usage is TRBV9 and J usage is TRBJ2-5, with a tentative D call TRBD1 (6 bases). Germline CDR1 is SGDLS and CDR2 is YYNGEE. The V gene lost 4 bases and the J gene lost 3 bases, with 22 bases spanning the gap. The CDR3 contains 17 residues. This CDR3 reads CASSTRPVAGAEETQYF. CDR3 DNA sequence: TGTGCCAGCAGCACCCGCCCCGTGGCAGGGGCGGAAGAGACCCAGTACTTC.

The gene calls are TRBV27 and TRBJ2-7, with TRBD2 matching over 7 bases. The CDR3 runs to 12 residues. Germline loops: CDR1 MNHEY, CDR2 SMNVEV (reference sequence). V lost 6 bases to trimming and J lost 9 bases; unmatched junction nucleotides: 8. CDR3 sequence: CASRSWGGPQYF. In nucleotides, the CDR3 is TGTGCCAGCAGATCCTGGGGGGGTCCGCAGTACTTC.

The rearrangement uses TRBV19 and TRBJ2-1; D perhaps matches TRBD1 (7 bases). The CDR3 runs to 15 residues. Trimming took 5 bases from V and 6 from J, leaving 17 bases between them. CDR1 is LNHDA, CDR2 SQIVND, per germline (reference sequence). CDR3 in DNA: TGTGCCAGTAGTGTTGCGGGACAGCCGGTCAATGAGCAGTTCTTC. This translates into CASSVAGQPVNEQFF.

The chain is built from TRBV30 and TRBJ1-5; no firm D call. This CDR3 is built from 13 residues. Deletions cut 0 bases from V and 3 bases from J, with 6 bases between. CDR1 is GTSNPN and CDR2 is SVGIG in the germline V gene (reference sequence). CDR3 coding DNA: TGTGCCTGGAGTGTACGACACAATCAGCCCCAGCATTTT. It encodes CAWSVRHNQPQHF.

This clone was picked up one time. The rearrangement joins TRBV28 to TRBJ2-1; 8 nucleotides align to TRBD1. With 8 bases clipped from V and 3 bases from J, the junction kept 6 bases outside the gene matches. Germline V gene data show CDR1 as MDHEN and CDR2 as SYDVKM. The CDR3 contains 14 residues. The CDR3, as DNA: TGTGCCAGCCATCTCGGGACAGGCTACAATGAGCAGTTCTTC. Protein: CASHLGTGYNEQFF.

This chain links TRBV4-1 with TRBJ2-5, with TRBD1 matching over 7 bases. V shed 4 bases and J 1 base; nucleotides not matched to a gene: 6. The CDR3 totals 15 residues. Per germline, CDR1 MGHRA and CDR2 YSYEKL. The CDR3 reads CASSRRGSVQETQYF. CDR3 DNA sequence: TGCGCCAGCAGCCGCAGGGGGTCCGTCCAAGAGACCCAGTACTTC.

The chain uses TRBV5-1 and TRBJ2-2; possibly TRBD1 for D (6 bases). The germline CDR1 and CDR2 sequences are SGHRS and YFSETQ. The CDR3 totals 17 residues. V gave up 2 bases and J gave up 4 bases, with 18 bases separating them. The CDR3 nucleotides read TGCGCCAGCAGCTTTGGACCGGCAGGGGAACCCACCGGGGAGCTGTTTTTT. Amino acids: CASSFGPAGEPTGELFF.